Sequencing of this T cell receptor beta chain was carried out in a study of cytomegalovirus exposure and HLA in healthy donors. Findings and limits, study-wide: Association of 15,000 to 20,000 TCR beta sequences with HLA alleles was found at 0.05 false discovery rate in a later analysis.

Turning to this clone: Its antigen remains unknown.

PCR amplification relied on 60 Vbeta primers (plus 13 Jbeta primers). Profiling relied on immunoSEQ multiplex PCR, and the TCRdb table lists in-frame clones only, not all of them. The listing records around 140,000 clones. The sequencing input was PBMCs. The sequence came from a woman aged 45-65 years in good health and CMV-seronegative.

The CDR3 protein is CASSAHLAGGGATQYF. In DNA form, the CDR3 reads TGTGCCAGCAGCGCGCACCTAGCGGGAGGTGGGGCTACGCAGTATTTT. J is TRBJ2-3 and V is TRBV5-6, with TRBD2 identical over 11 bases. The V segment lost 4 bases and the J segment 8 bases; nucleotides outside the gene matches: 12. Germline CDR1 is SGHDT and CDR2 is YYEEEE. This CDR3 is 16 amino acids long.